The 14 T cell receptor beta chains given below trace back to one sample, sequenced in a study of blood T cell repertoires in COVID-19. The protocol was immunoSEQ multiplex PCR, while the TCRdb copy is restricted to in-frame clones and leaves out a portion. The sample holds some 120,000 clones, around four fifths seen once. Material for sequencing was PBMCs or T cells enriched from blood (not recorded which). These receptors were taken from a man aged 25-45 years who had recovered from COVID-19.

This rearrangement joins TRBV9 to TRBJ1-5; 8 bases are a match to TRBD1. The ends lost 4 bases at V and 4 bases at J; junction bases unmatched: 4. Looked up from germline, CDR1 is SGDLS and CDR2 is YYNGEE. This CDR3 has 14 residues. CDR3 sequence (DNA): TGTGCCAGCAGCCCAGACAGGGGTAATCAGCCCCAGCATTTT. Translating it yields CASSPDRGNQPQHF.

This clone appeared once. CDR3 protein: CASSLGRKTGNTIYF. The CDR3 DNA is TGTGCCAGCAGTTTAGGGAGGAAGACTGGAAACACCATATATTTT. The gene calls are TRBV27 and TRBJ1-3; D ambiguous. This CDR3 contains 15 residues. Trimming left V 2 bases short and J 2 bases short, with 10 bases between. In germline, CDR1 is MNHEY, CDR2 SMNVEV (reference sequence).

Only one count was recorded for this clone. This chain connects TRBV28 to TRBJ2-1; 13 bases line up with TRBD2. CDR3 length: 19 residues. Trimming at V came to 4 bases and at J to 5 bases, leaving 14 bases not matched to a gene. The germline V gene has CDR1 MDHEN and CDR2 SYDVKM. For the CDR3, the DNA is TGTGCCAGCAGTTCCATCACTATAAGCGGACTAGCGGGGGACAATGAGCAGTTCTTC. It specifies CASSSITISGLAGDNEQFF. Full variable domain (rest looked up from reference TRBV28 and TRBJ2-1): DVKVTQSSRYLVKRTGEKVFLECVQDMDHENMFWYRQDPGLGLRLIYFSYDVKMKEKGDIPEGYSVSREKKERFSLILESASTNQTSMYLCASSSITISGLAGDNEQFFGPGTRLTVL.

This clone was seen just once. The DNA of the CDR3 is TGTGCCAGCAGCCTCGGGGTTTACGAGCAGTACTTC. It codes for CASSLGVYEQYF. The chain combines TRBV14 with TRBJ2-7; D might be TRBD2 (5 bases). The CDR3 totals 12 residues. Germline lookup yields CDR1 SGHDN and CDR2 FVKESK. V was pared by 4 bases and J by 4 bases, with 8 bases between.

This clone was found once. The chain recombines TRBV12-5 with TRBJ1-6, with 9 bases identical to TRBD1. J lost 10 bases, V lost 3 bases, and 10 bases had no gene match. Germline lookup yields CDR1 LGHNT and CDR2 FRNRAP. The CDR3 runs 16 residues. CDR3 region: CASGLSRDRVSSPLHF. The CDR3 DNA follows: TGTGCTAGTGGTTTAAGTCGGGACAGGGTTTCCTCACCCCTCCACTTT.

This chain uses TRBV5-6 with TRBJ2-2; 12 positions agree with TRBD1. J was trimmed by 5 bases and V by 2 bases; bases with no gene match: 7. Germline CDR1 is SGHDT and CDR2 is YYEEEE. CDR3 size: 17 residues. CDR3 in DNA: TGTGCCAGCAGCTTAGGGACAGGGGGCTCTAAAACCGGGGAGCTGTTTTTT. It yields the protein CASSLGTGGSKTGELFF. The entire variable domain, with the rest obtained from reference TRBV5-6 and TRBJ2-2, is as follows: DAGVTQSPTHLIKTRGQQVTLRCSPKSGHDTVSWYQQALGQGPQFIFQYYEEEERQRGNFPDRFSGHQFPNYSSELNVNALLLGDSALYLCASSLGTGGSKTGELFFGEGSRLTVL.

The V gene is TRBV29-1, the J gene TRBJ1-1; D is uncertain. The CDR3 consists of 16 residues. V lost 5 bases and J lost 0, with 19 bases in between. Per germline, CDR1 SQVTM and CDR2 ANQGSEA. The CDR3 reads CSVLSNAGFMNTEAFF. In nucleotides, the CDR3 is TGCAGCGTTTTGTCCAATGCGGGTTTCATGAACACTGAAGCTTTCTTT. Full variable domain (remainder filled in from reference TRBV29-1 and TRBJ1-1): SAVISQKPSRDICQRGTSLTIQCQVDSQVTMMFWYRQQPGQSLTLIATANQGSEATYESGFVIDKFPISRPNLTFSTLTVSNMSPEDSSIYLCSVLSNAGFMNTEAFFGQGTRLTVV.

The chain couples TRBV6-1 to TRBJ1-5; maybe TRBD1 (5 bases). V was cut by 2 bases and J by 6 bases, with 14 bases left in between. In germline, CDR1 is MNHNS, CDR2 SASEGT. The CDR3 loop spans 15 amino acids. The CDR3 sequence: CASSETEGSAQPQHF. Here the CDR3 DNA reads TGTGCCAGCAGTGAAACGGAGGGGAGTGCTCAGCCCCAGCATTTT.

The chain carries TRBV18 and TRBJ1-1; D gene unclear. This CDR3 spans 12 amino acids. The germline CDR1 and CDR2 sequences are KGHSH and LQKENI. Trimming stripped 3 bases from V and 8 bases from J, with 10 bases between. CDR3 loop: CASSPWKEEAFF. The CDR3 region has the DNA TGTGCCAGCTCACCTTGGAAGGAGGAAGCTTTCTTT.

This clone was observed a handful of times. The rearrangement links TRBV19 to TRBJ1-1; D gene unclear. The CDR3 is made up of 14 amino acids. Germline CDR1 and CDR2: LNHDA and SQIVND (reference sequence). Trimming cost V 3 bases and J 1 base, with 9 bases left between them. The CDR3 here is CASSMFTRNTEAFF. CDR3 DNA: TGTGCCAGTAGTATGTTCACAAGGAACACTGAAGCTTTCTTT.

This clone has a single count. J is TRBJ1-5 and V is TRBV2; maybe TRBD1 (6 bases). Trimming removed 2 bases at V and 2 bases at J, with 10 bases between. Looked up from germline, CDR1 is SNHLY and CDR2 is FYNNEI. The CDR3 spans 15 residues. This chain's CDR3 is CASSEQGMGNQPQHF. CDR3 DNA sequence: TGTGCCAGCAGTGAACAGGGGATGGGCAATCAGCCCCAGCATTTT.

The chain carries TRBV9 and TRBJ1-1; 7 bases are shared with TRBD1. Germline CDR1 is SGDLS and CDR2 is YYNGEE. V shed 0 bases and J 1 base; nucleotides not matched to a gene: 3. This CDR3 has 15 amino acids. The CDR3: CASSVVAGGNTEAFF. The CDR3 bases are TGTGCCAGCAGCGTAGTGGCAGGGGGGAACACTGAAGCTTTCTTT.

The chain is built from TRBV11-1 and TRBJ2-7; 8 nucleotides line up with TRBD1. Germline loops: CDR1 SGHAT, CDR2 FQDESV (reference sequence). Trimming at V came to 5 bases and at J to 2 bases, leaving 8 bases not matched to a gene. There are 15 residues in the CDR3. The chain's CDR3 is CASSPSRDRPYEQYF. The CDR3 DNA follows: TGTGCCAGCAGCCCAAGCCGGGACAGGCCCTACGAGCAGTACTTC.

The chain employs TRBV2 and TRBJ2-1, with 9 positions matching TRBD2. Unmatched junction bases numbered 9, after V lost 6 bases and J lost 6 bases. CDR1 is SNHLY and CDR2 is FYNNEI in the germline V gene. The CDR3 consists of 15 residues. CDR3 in DNA: TGTGCCAGCAGGGTATCTAGCGGGATGAGCAATGAGCAGTTCTTC. Protein sequence: CASRVSSGMSNEQFF.